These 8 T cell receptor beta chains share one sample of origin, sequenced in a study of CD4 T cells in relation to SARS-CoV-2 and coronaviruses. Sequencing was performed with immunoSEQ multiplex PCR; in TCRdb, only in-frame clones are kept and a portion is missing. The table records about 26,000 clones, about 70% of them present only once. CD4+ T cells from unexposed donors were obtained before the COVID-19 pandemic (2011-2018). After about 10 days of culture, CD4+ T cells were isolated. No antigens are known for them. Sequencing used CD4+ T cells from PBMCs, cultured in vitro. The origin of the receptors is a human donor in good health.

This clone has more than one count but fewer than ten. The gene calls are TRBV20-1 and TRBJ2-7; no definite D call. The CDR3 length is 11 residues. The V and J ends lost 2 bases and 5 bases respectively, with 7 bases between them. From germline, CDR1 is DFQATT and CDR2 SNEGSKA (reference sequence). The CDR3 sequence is CSARPMDEQYF. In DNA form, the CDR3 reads TGCAGTGCTAGACCCATGGACGAGCAGTACTTC.

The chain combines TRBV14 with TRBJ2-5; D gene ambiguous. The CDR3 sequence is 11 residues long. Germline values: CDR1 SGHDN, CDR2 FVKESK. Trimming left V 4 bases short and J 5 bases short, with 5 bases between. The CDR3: CASSLGETQYF. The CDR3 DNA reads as TGTGCCAGCAGCCTAGGGGAGACCCAGTACTTC.

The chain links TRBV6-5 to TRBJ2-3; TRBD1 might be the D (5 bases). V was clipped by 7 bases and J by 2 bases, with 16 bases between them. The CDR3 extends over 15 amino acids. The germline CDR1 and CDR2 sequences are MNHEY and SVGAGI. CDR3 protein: CASTRRQGNTDTQYF. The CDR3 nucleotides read TGTGCCAGCACCCGAAGGCAGGGTAACACAGATACGCAGTATTTT.

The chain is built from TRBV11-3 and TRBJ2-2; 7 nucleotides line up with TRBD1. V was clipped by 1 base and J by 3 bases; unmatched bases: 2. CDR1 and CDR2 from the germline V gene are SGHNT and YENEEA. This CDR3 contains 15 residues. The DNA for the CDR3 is TGTGCCAGCAGCTTAGGGCAGGGGGACACCGGGGAGCTGTTTTTT. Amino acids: CASSLGQGDTGELFF.

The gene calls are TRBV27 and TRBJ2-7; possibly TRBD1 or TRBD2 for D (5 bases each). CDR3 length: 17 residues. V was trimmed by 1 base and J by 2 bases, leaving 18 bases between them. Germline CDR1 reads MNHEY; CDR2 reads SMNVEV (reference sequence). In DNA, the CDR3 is TGTGCCAGCAGTTTATACGGATTGGGGGAAAAACCCTACGAGCAGTACTTC. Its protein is CASSLYGLGEKPYEQYF.

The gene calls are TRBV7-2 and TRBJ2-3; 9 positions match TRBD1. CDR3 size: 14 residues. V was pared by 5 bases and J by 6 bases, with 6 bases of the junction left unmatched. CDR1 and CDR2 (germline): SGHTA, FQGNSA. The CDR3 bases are TGTGCCAGCAGCCACCGGGACAGGGTTGATACGCAGTATTTT. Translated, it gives CASSHRDRVDTQYF.

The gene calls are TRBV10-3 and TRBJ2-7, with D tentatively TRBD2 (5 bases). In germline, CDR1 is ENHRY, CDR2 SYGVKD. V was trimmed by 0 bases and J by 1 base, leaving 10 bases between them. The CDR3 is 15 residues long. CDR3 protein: CAISESGRTSYEQYF. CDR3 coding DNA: TGTGCCATCAGTGAGTCAGGGAGAACTTCCTACGAGCAGTACTTC.

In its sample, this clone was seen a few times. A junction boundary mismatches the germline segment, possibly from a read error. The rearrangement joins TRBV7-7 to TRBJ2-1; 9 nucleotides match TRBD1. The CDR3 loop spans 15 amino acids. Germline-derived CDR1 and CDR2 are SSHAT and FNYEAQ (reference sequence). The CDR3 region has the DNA TGTGCTAGCAGCCCGGGGACAGGGAGAGGCAATGAGCAGTTCTTC. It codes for CASSPGTGRGNEQFF.